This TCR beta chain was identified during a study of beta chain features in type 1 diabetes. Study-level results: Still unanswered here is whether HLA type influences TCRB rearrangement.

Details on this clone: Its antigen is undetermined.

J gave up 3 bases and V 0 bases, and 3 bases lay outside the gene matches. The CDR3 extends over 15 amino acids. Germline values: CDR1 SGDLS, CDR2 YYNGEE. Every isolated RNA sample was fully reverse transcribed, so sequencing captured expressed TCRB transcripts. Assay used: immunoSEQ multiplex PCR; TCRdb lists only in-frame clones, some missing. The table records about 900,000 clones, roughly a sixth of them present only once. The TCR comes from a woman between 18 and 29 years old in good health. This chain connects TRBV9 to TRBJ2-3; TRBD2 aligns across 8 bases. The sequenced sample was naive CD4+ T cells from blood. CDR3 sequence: CASSVGAGATDTQYF. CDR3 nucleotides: TGTGCCAGCAGCGTAGGAGCGGGAGCTACAGATACGCAGTATTTT.